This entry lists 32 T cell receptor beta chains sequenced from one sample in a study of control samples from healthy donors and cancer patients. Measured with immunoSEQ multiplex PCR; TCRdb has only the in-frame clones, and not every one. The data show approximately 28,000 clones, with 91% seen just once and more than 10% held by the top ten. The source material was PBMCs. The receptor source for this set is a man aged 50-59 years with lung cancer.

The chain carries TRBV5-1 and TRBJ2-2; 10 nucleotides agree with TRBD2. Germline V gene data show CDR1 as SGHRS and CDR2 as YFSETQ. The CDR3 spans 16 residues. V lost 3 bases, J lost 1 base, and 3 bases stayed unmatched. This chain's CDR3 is CASSSRLAGNTGELFF. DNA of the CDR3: TGCGCCAGCAGCTCGAGACTAGCGGGGAACACCGGGGAGCTGTTTTTT. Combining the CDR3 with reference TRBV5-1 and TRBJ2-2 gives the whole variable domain KAGVTQTPRYLIKTRGQQVTLSCSPISGHRSVSWYQQTPGQGLQFLFEYFSETQRNKGNFPGRFSGRQFSNSRSEMNVSTLELGDSALYLCASSSRLAGNTGELFFGEGSRLTVL.

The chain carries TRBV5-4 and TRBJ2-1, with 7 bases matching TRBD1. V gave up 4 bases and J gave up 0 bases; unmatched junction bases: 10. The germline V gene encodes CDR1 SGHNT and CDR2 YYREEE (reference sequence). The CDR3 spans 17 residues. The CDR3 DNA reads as TGTGCCAGCAGCCCAAAAACAGGGGCCAGCTCCTACAATGAGCAGTTCTTC. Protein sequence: CASSPKTGASSYNEQFF.

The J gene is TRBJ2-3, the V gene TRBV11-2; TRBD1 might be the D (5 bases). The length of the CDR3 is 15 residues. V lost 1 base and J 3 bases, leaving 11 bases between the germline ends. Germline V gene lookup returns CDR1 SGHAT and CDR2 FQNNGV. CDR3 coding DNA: TGTGCCAGCAGCTTAGGCAGGGTGCTGACAGATACGCAGTATTTT. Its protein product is CASSLGRVLTDTQYF.

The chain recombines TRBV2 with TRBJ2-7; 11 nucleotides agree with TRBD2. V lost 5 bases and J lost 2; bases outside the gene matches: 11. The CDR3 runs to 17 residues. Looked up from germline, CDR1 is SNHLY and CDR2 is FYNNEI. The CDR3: CASSFLIAGGLTYEQYF. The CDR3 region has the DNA TGTGCCAGCAGTTTCCTTATAGCGGGGGGGCTTACCTACGAGCAGTACTTC. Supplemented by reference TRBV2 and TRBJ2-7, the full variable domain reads EPEVTQTPSHQVTQMGQEVILRCVPISNHLYFYWYRQILGQKVEFLVSFYNNEISEKSEIFDDQFSVERPDGSNFTLKIRSTKLEDSAMYFCASSFLIAGGLTYEQYFGPGTRLTVT.

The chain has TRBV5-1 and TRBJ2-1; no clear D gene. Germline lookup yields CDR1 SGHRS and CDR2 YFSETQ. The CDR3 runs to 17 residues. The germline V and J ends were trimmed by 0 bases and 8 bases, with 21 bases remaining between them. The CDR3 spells CASSLAVTVPYGDEQFF. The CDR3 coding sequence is TGCGCCAGCAGCTTGGCCGTAACAGTGCCATATGGGGATGAGCAGTTCTTC. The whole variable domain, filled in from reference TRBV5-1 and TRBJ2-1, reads KAGVTQTPRYLIKTRGQQVTLSCSPISGHRSVSWYQQTPGQGLQFLFEYFSETQRNKGNFPGRFSGRQFSNSRSEMNVSTLELGDSALYLCASSLAVTVPYGDEQFFGPGTRLTVL.

CDR3 residues: CASSFGTGSQTQYF. The CDR3 nucleotides read TGTGCCAGCAGTTTTGGGACAGGGAGCCAGACCCAGTACTTC. The V call is TRBV28, the J call TRBJ2-5, with 9 bases matching TRBD1. The CDR3 has 14 amino acids. Trimming cost V 3 bases and J 6 bases; bases outside gene matches: 5. Germline CDR1 MDHEN, CDR2 SYDVKM. The whole variable domain, remainder taken from reference TRBV28 and TRBJ2-5, is DVKVTQSSRYLVKRTGEKVFLECVQDMDHENMFWYRQDPGLGLRLIYFSYDVKMKEKGDIPEGYSVSREKKERFSLILESASTNQTSMYLCASSFGTGSQTQYFGPGTRLLVL.

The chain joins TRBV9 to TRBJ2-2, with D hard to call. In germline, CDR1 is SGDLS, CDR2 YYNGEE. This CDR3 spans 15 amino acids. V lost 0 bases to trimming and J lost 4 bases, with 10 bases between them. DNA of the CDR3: TGTGCCAGCAGCGTAGTAGGGTCAGCCACCGGGGAGCTGTTTTTT. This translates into CASSVVGSATGELFF. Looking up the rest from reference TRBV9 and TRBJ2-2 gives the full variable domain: DSGVTQTPKHLITATGQRVTLRCSPRSGDLSVYWYQQSLDQGLQFLIQYYNGEERAKGNILERFSAQQFPDLHSELNLSSLELGDSALYFCASSVVGSATGELFFGEGSRLTVL.

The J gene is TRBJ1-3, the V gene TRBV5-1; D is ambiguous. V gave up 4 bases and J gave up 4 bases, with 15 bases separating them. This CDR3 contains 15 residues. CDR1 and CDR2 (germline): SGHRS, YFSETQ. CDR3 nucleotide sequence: TGCGCCAGCAGCGGTACCGGGGTGATAGGAAACACCATATATTTT. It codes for CASSGTGVIGNTIYF.

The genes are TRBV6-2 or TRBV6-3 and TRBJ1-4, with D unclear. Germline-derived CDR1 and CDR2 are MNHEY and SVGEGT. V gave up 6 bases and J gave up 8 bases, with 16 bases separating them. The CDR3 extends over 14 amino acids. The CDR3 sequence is CASSFGSQPEKLFF. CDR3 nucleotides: TGTGCCAGCAGCTTCGGGTCCCAGCCCGAAAAACTGTTTTTT.

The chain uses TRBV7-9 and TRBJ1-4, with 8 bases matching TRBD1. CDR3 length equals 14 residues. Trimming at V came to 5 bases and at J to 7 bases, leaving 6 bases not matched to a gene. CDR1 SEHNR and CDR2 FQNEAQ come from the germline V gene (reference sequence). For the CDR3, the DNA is TGTGCCAGCAGCCTCGACAGGGGAGCTGAAAAACTGTTTTTT. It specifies CASSLDRGAEKLFF.

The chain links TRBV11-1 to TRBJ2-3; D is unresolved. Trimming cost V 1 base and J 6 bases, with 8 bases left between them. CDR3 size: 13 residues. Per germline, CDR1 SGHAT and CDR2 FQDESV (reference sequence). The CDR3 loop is CASSLDSLDTQYF. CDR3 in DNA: TGTGCCAGCAGCTTAGACTCGCTGGATACGCAGTATTTT.

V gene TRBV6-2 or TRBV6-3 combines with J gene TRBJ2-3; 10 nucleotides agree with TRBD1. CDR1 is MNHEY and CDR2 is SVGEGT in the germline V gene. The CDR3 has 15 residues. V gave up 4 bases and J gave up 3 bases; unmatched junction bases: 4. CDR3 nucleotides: TGTGCCAGCAGTTCCGGGACAGGGGCGACAGATACGCAGTATTTT. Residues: CASSSGTGATDTQYF.

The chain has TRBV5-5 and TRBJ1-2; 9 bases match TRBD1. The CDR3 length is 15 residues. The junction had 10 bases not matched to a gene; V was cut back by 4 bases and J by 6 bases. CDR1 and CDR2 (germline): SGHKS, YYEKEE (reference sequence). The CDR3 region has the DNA TGTGCCAGCAGCGGGGAGACAGGGGGTTGGAATGGCTACACCTTC. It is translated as CASSGETGGWNGYTF.

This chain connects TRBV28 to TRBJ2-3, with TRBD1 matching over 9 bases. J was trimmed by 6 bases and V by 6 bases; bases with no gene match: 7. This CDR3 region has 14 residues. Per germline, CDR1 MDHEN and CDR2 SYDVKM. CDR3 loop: CASSEGQGVDTQYF. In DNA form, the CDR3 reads TGTGCCAGCAGCGAGGGACAGGGAGTGGATACGCAGTATTTT.

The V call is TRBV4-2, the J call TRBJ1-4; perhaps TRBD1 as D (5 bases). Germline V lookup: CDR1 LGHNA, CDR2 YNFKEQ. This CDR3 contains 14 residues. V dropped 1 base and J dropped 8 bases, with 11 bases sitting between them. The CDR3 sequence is CASSQGAGKEKLFF. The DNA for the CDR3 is TGTGCCAGCAGCCAAGGGGCAGGGAAAGAAAAACTGTTTTTT.

This CDR3 is CASSGTAGGGNTIYF. CDR3 coding DNA: TGTGCCAGTAGTGGGACAGCGGGAGGTGGAAACACCATATATTTT. The chain couples TRBV19 to TRBJ1-3; 7 bases fit TRBD1. This CDR3 has 15 residues. Looked up from germline, CDR1 is LNHDA and CDR2 is SQIVND (reference sequence). V lost 5 bases to trimming and J lost 3 bases; unmatched junction nucleotides: 7. The entire variable domain, with the rest obtained from reference TRBV19 and TRBJ1-3, is as follows: DGGITQSPKYLFRKEGQNVTLSCEQNLNHDAMYWYRQDPGQGLRLIYYSQIVNDFQKGDIAEGYSVSREKKESFPLTVTSAQKNPTAFYLCASSGTAGGGNTIYFGEGSWLTVV.

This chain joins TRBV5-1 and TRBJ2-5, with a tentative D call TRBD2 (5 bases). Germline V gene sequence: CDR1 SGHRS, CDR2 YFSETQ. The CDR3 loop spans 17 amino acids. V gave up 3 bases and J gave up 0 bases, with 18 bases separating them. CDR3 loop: CASSYPDREGNQETQYF. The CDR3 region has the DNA TGCGCCAGCAGCTATCCGGACCGAGAGGGCAACCAAGAGACCCAGTACTTC.

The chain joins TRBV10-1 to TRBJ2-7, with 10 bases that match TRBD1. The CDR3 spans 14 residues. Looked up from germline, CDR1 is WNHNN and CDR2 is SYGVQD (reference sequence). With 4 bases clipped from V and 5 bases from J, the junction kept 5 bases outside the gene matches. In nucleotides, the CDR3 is TGCGCCAGCAGTGGACAGGGGGCCAGTGACGAGCAGTACTTC. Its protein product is CASSGQGASDEQYF.

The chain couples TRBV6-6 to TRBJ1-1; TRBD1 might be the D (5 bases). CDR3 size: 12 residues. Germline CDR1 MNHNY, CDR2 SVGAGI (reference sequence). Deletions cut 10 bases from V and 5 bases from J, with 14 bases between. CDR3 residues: CATRPEGTEAFF. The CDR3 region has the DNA TGTGCCACGAGGCCAGAGGGGACTGAAGCTTTCTTT.

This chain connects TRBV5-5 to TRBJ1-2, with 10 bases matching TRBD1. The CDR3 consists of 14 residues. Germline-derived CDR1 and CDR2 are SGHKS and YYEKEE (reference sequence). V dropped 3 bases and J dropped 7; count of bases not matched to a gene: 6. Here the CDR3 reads CASSSGTGATGYTF. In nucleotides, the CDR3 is TGTGCCAGCAGCTCCGGGACAGGGGCTACTGGCTACACCTTC.

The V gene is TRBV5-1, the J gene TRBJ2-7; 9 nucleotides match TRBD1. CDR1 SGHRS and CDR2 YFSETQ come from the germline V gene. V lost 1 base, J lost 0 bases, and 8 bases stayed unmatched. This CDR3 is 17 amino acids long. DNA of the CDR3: TGCGCCAGCAGCTTGACCAGCGGGACAGGGACCTCCTACGAGCAGTACTTC. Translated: CASSLTSGTGTSYEQYF.

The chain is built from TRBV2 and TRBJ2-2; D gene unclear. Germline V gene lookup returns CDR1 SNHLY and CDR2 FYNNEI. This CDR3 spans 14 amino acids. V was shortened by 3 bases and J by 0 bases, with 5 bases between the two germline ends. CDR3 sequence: CASSDHTNTGELFF. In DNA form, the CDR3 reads TGTGCCAGCAGTGACCATACGAACACCGGGGAGCTGTTTTTT. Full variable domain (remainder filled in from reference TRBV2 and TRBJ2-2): EPEVTQTPSHQVTQMGQEVILRCVPISNHLYFYWYRQILGQKVEFLVSFYNNEISEKSEIFDDQFSVERPDGSNFTLKIRSTKLEDSAMYFCASSDHTNTGELFFGEGSRLTVL.

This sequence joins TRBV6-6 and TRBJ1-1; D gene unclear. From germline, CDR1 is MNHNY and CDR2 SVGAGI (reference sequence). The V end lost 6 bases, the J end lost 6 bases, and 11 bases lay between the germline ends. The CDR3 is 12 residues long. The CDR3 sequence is CASRPGRPEAFF. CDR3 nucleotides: TGTGCCAGCAGGCCGGGGAGGCCTGAAGCTTTCTTT.

As DNA, the CDR3 is TGTGCCAGCAGCCCACGGGTAACTAATGAAAAACTGTTTTTT. Encoded protein: CASSPRVTNEKLFF. This chain joins TRBV6-6 and TRBJ1-4; D not certain. Trimming shortened V by 6 bases and J by 1 base, and 9 bases separated the two germline ends. Per germline, CDR1 MNHNY and CDR2 SVGAGI (reference sequence). The CDR3 extends over 14 amino acids.

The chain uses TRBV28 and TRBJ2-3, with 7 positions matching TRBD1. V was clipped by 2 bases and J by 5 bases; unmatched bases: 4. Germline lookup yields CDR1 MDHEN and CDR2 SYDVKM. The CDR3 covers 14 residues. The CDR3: CASSLDRVQDTQYF. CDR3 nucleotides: TGTGCCAGCAGTTTAGACAGGGTGCAAGATACGCAGTATTTT.

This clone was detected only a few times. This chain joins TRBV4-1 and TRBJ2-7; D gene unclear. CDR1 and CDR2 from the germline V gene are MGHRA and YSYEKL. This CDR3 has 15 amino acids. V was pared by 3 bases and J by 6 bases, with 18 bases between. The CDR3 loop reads CASSQGSYDIVEQYF. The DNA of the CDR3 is TGCGCCAGCAGCCAGGGTAGCTACGATATCGTCGAGCAGTACTTC.

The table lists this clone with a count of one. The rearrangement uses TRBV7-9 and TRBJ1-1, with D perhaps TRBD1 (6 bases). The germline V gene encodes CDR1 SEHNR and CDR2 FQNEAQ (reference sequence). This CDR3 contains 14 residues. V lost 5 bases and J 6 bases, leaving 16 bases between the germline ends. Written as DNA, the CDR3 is TGTGCCAGCAGCAATCCCAGGGGACGGGCTGAAGCTTTCTTT. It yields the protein CASSNPRGRAEAFF.

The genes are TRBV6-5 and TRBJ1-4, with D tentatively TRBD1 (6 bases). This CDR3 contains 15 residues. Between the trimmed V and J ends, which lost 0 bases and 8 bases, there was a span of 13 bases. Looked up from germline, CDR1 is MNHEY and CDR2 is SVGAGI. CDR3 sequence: CASSYSSGVGEKLFF. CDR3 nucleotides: TGTGCCAGCAGTTACTCTTCAGGGGTTGGGGAAAAACTGTTTTTT.

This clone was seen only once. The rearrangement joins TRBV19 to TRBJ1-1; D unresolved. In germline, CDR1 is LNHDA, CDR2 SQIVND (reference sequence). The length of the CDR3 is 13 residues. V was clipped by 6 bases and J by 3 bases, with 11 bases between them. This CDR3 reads CASRKDRDTEAFF. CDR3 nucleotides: TGTGCCAGTAGAAAGGACCGGGACACTGAAGCTTTCTTT.

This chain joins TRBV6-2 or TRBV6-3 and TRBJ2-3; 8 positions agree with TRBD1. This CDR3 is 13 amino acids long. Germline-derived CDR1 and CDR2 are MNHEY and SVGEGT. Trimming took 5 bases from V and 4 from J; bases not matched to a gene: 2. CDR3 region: CASSGQGPDTQYF. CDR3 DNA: TGTGCCAGCAGTGGACAGGGCCCAGATACGCAGTATTTT.

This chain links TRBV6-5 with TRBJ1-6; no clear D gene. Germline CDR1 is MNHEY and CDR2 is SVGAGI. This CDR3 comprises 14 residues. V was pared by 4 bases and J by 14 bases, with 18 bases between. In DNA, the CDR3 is TGTGCCAGCAGTTTAGACGGATACCTCAGATCCCTCCACTTT. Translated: CASSLDGYLRSLHF.

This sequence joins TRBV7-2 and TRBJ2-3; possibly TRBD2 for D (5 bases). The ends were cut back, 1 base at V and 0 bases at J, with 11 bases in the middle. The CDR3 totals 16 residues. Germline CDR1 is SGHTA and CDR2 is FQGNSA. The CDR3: CASSLGWTGSTDTQYF. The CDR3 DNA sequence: TGTGCCAGCAGCTTAGGATGGACGGGGAGCACAGATACGCAGTATTTT.